The 27 T cell receptor beta chains listed next were all sequenced from one sample in a study of graft-versus-host responses after intestinal transplantation. Method: immunoSEQ multiplex PCR; TCRdb's copy keeps in-frame clones and lacks some. The table shows some 14,000 clones, with about 30% occurring only once. Sequenced material: alloreactive CD4+ T cells from a mixed lymphocyte reaction culture, taken before intestinal transplant. Specified subset: CFSE-low proliferating T cells sorted from approximately six-day pre-transplant mixed lymphocyte reaction (GvH or HvG direction). The receptor set was obtained from a human patient who received an intestinal transplant.

This clone was seen only a few times. The chain recombines TRBV28 with TRBJ1-5, with a weak D call TRBD1 (5 bases). V was clipped by 5 bases and J by 4 bases, with 9 bases between them. The CDR3 extends over 13 amino acids. CDR1 and CDR2 (germline): MDHEN, SYDVKM. The CDR3 sequence: CASSRDRNQPQHF. The CDR3 DNA reads as TGTGCCAGCAGTCGGGACCGAAATCAGCCCCAGCATTTT.

In its sample, this clone was seen a few times. The rearrangement joins TRBV14 to TRBJ1-1; D ambiguous. Germline loops: CDR1 SGHDN, CDR2 FVKESK. V was shortened by 0 bases and J by 1 base, with 9 bases between the two germline ends. CDR3 length: 15 amino acids. This CDR3 reads CASSQDMGRNTEAFF. The CDR3 DNA reads as TGTGCCAGCAGCCAAGATATGGGCCGGAACACTGAAGCTTTCTTT.

This clone is a singleton in its sample. The rearrangement links TRBV29-1 to TRBJ2-1, with D possibly matching TRBD1 (5 bases). Looked up from germline, CDR1 is SQVTM and CDR2 is ANQGSEA. The CDR3 has 12 residues. Trimming cost V 4 bases and J 4 bases, with 8 bases left between them. The DNA of the CDR3 is TGCAGCGTTGGGCAGGGATACAATGAGCAGTTCTTC. This sequence encodes CSVGQGYNEQFF.

This chain uses TRBV6-6 with TRBJ2-7, with D possibly TRBD1 on 5 matching bases. Trimming pared 4 bases from V and 4 bases from J, leaving 14 bases between. This CDR3 spans 14 amino acids. Per the germline V gene, CDR1 is MNHNY and CDR2 is SVGAGI (reference sequence). The CDR3 loop reads CASSWATDHYEQYF. The DNA of the CDR3 is TGTGCCAGCAGTTGGGCGACAGACCATTACGAGCAGTACTTC.

The chain couples TRBV6-5 to TRBJ1-1, with 7 bases identical to TRBD1. The ends lost 5 bases at V and 1 base at J; junction bases unmatched: 7. This CDR3 spans 15 amino acids. Germline V gene lookup returns CDR1 MNHEY and CDR2 SVGAGI. CDR3 nucleotide sequence: TGTGCCAGCAGTGCAACCCGGACAGGGAACACTGAAGCTTTCTTT. Amino acid sequence: CASSATRTGNTEAFF.

This clone is medium-sized in the sample. The rearrangement joins TRBV7-9 to TRBJ2-3; 9 nucleotides agree with TRBD2. CDR1 is SEHNR, CDR2 FQNEAQ, per germline (reference sequence). The V segment lost 5 bases and the J segment 2 bases; nucleotides outside the gene matches: 14. The CDR3 contains 18 residues. CDR3 DNA: TGTGCCAGCAGCCCGGGACATATAGCGGGAGTTTTCACAGATACGCAGTATTTT. Its protein product is CASSPGHIAGVFTDTQYF.

The chain uses TRBV12-5 and TRBJ2-7, with 15 positions matching TRBD2. V trimming: 1 base; J trimming: 3 bases; junction bases outside the gene matches: 10. The CDR3 is 19 residues long. Germline assignment: CDR1 LGHNT and CDR2 FRNRAP. The CDR3 loop reads CASGLASGTSGRPNYEQYF. The CDR3 bases are TGTGCTAGTGGTTTGGCTTCGGGGACTAGCGGGAGGCCGAACTACGAGCAGTACTTC.

The chain's CDR3 is CASSSPGSGGPNYGYTF. As DNA, the CDR3 is TGTGCCAGCAGTTCCCCGGGGAGCGGCGGCCCTAACTATGGCTACACCTTC. J is TRBJ1-2 and V is TRBV28; D gene unclear. The germline V gene has CDR1 MDHEN and CDR2 SYDVKM. Trimming removed 4 bases from V and 0 bases from J, with 18 bases in between. The CDR3 length is 17 residues.

J is TRBJ1-1 and V is TRBV7-3; no clear D. There are 13 residues in the CDR3. Germline V lookup: CDR1 SGHTA, CDR2 FQGTGA. Trimming removed 1 base from V and 5 bases from J, with 8 bases in between. CDR3 bases: TGTGCCAGCAGCTTAAATCTAGAAACTGAAGCTTTCTTT. Translation gives CASSLNLETEAFF.

Only a few counts were recorded for this clone. The rearrangement joins TRBV5-4 to TRBJ2-1; 8 bases are shared with TRBD2. The CDR3 consists of 16 residues. With V trimmed by 1 base and J by 4 bases, 7 bases remained unmatched. Germline loops: CDR1 SGHNT, CDR2 YYREEE (reference sequence). CDR3 coding DNA: TGTGCCAGCAGCTTGTCCTCGGGAGGGAGATACAATGAGCAGTTCTTC. Residues: CASSLSSGGRYNEQFF.

The chain is built from TRBV6-6 and TRBJ1-2; D unresolved. The CDR3 totals 12 residues. Looked up from germline, CDR1 is MNHNY and CDR2 is SVGAGI (reference sequence). Trimming removed 2 bases at V and 8 bases at J, with 9 bases between. CDR3 nucleotide sequence: TGTGCCAGCAGTTACCGGGGAGCGGGCTACACCTTC. Translated: CASSYRGAGYTF.

J is TRBJ2-2 and V is TRBV5-1; TRBD2 aligns across 12 bases. CDR1 is SGHRS and CDR2 is YFSETQ in the germline V gene. The CDR3 has 18 residues. The trim removed 4 bases at V and 1 base at J, leaving 8 bases unmatched. In nucleotides, the CDR3 is TGCGCCAGCAGCGAGCTAGCGGGAGGGCCCGGGAACACCGGGGAGCTGTTTTTT. This encodes CASSELAGGPGNTGELFF.

About this clone: Other DNA sequences in this sample translate to the same CDR3. This chain uses TRBV5-1 with TRBJ1-6, with 9 positions matching TRBD1. Losses at the gene ends were 0 bases for V and 10 bases for J; bases not matched to a gene: 2. The CDR3 contains 14 residues. Per the germline V gene, CDR1 is SGHRS and CDR2 is YFSETQ. This CDR3 reads CASSLGQGVSPLHF. In DNA, the CDR3 is TGCGCCAGCAGCTTGGGACAGGGGGTCTCACCCCTCCACTTT.

This clone showed up just a few times. This chain links TRBV4-2 with TRBJ1-2; D ambiguous. Trimming removed 5 bases from V and 6 bases from J, with 16 bases in between. This CDR3 region has 14 residues. Germline V CDR1 and CDR2: LGHNA, YNFKEQ. The CDR3 DNA sequence: TGTGCCAGCAGCTTGGTGTCAGTGGCCCATGGCTACACCTTC. Protein: CASSLVSVAHGYTF.

In the case of this clone: One end of the junction varies from germline; a read error may be responsible. V and J are TRBV7-9 and TRBJ2-7; TRBD2 is a possible D gene (5 bases). Germline loops: CDR1 SEHNR, CDR2 FQNEAQ (reference sequence). This CDR3 has 11 residues. In DNA form, the CDR3 reads TGTGCCAGCAGCTTAGATACAGAGCGGCGGTTC. Its translation: CASSLDTERRF.

This clone was detected a few times. The rearrangement uses TRBV2 and TRBJ1-6; TRBD1 matches at 8 bases. The CDR3 has 15 residues. The germline gives CDR1 SNHLY, CDR2 FYNNEI. V was clipped by 4 bases and J by 9 bases; unmatched bases: 8. CDR3 nucleotide sequence: TGTGCCAGCAGTGTCCGACAGGGGAGTACTTCACCCCTCCACTTT. It yields the protein CASSVRQGSTSPLHF.

This chain uses TRBV14 with TRBJ2-5; 10 bases agree with TRBD2. This CDR3 is built from 18 residues. Losses at the gene ends were 0 bases for V and 1 base for J; bases not matched to a gene: 8. Germline V gene data show CDR1 as SGHDN and CDR2 as FVKESK. The CDR3 DNA sequence: TGTGCCAGCAGCCAAGATCGGACTAGCGGCCTGATCCAAGAGACCCAGTACTTC. Protein sequence: CASSQDRTSGLIQETQYF.

This clone was detected a few times. The CDR3 coding sequence is TGTGCCAGCAGCAGGACAGCCTTGCACGGCTACACCTTC. The encoded protein is CASSRTALHGYTF. The chain combines TRBV7-3 with TRBJ1-2; D might be TRBD1 (6 bases). Deletions cut 5 bases from V and 8 bases from J, with 15 bases between. CDR1 and CDR2 from the germline V gene are SGHTA and FQGTGA. The CDR3 is 13 residues long.

The chain joins TRBV10-3 to TRBJ1-5; 7 bases align to TRBD1. Germline loops: CDR1 ENHRY, CDR2 SYGVKD. V trimming: 10 bases; J trimming: 0 bases; junction bases outside the gene matches: 9. This CDR3 is built from 15 residues. The CDR3 spells CASRPGTDSNQPQHF. For the CDR3, the DNA is TGTGCCAGCAGACCTGGGACAGATAGCAATCAGCCCCAGCATTTT.

The J gene is TRBJ2-3, the V gene TRBV10-1, with 7 bases that match TRBD2. The V gene end was trimmed by 4 bases and the J gene end by 5 bases; junction bases not matched to a gene: 0. The V gene's germline CDR1 is WNHNN and CDR2 SYGVQD (reference sequence). The CDR3 loop spans 12 amino acids. The CDR3 DNA is TGCGCCAGCAGTGGCGGGGGAGATACGCAGTATTTT. Translation: CASSGGGDTQYF.

J is TRBJ2-3 and V is TRBV11-1; TRBD2 agrees at 10 bases. The CDR3 sequence is 15 residues long. Germline V gene sequence: CDR1 SGHAT, CDR2 FQDESV (reference sequence). V lost 2 bases to trimming and J lost 6 bases; unmatched junction nucleotides: 5. In DNA, the CDR3 is TGTGCCAGCAGCTTACTAGCGGGAGTCGGGGATACGCAGTATTTT. Amino acids: CASSLLAGVGDTQYF.

The table lists this clone with a few counts. The chain links TRBV4-1 to TRBJ2-7; D is uncertain. V dropped 0 bases and J dropped 3 bases, with 15 bases sitting between them. This CDR3 is built from 16 residues. Germline V lookup: CDR1 MGHRA, CDR2 YSYEKL. The CDR3 DNA sequence: TGCGCCAGCAGCCAAGATCTCCAGGCCCTTTTCTACGAGCAGTACTTC. Its protein is CASSQDLQALFYEQYF.

On this clone: The junction differs from germline at one of its ends, possibly a read error. The V call is TRBV5-1, the J call TRBJ1-3; 7 positions agree with TRBD1. Germline V gene sequence: CDR1 SGHRS, CDR2 YFSETQ. This CDR3 has 15 amino acids. As DNA, the CDR3 is TGTGCCAGCAGCTTCCCGACAGGGTCTGGAAACACCATATATTTT. It encodes CASSFPTGSGNTIYF.

This sequence joins TRBV6-1 and TRBJ1-5; 8 nucleotides match TRBD1. Germline loops: CDR1 MNHNS, CDR2 SASEGT. This CDR3 contains 14 residues. V trimming: 10 bases; J trimming: 2 bases; junction bases outside the gene matches: 7. The CDR3 sequence: CATDRGGGNQPQHF. For the CDR3, the DNA is TGTGCCACCGACAGGGGCGGGGGCAATCAGCCCCAGCATTTT.

This clone showed up just a few times. The gene calls are TRBV5-1 and TRBJ2-3, with D maybe TRBD1 (6 bases). The V gene lost 0 bases and the J gene lost 5 bases, with 7 bases spanning the gap. The CDR3 length is 13 residues. Germline lookup yields CDR1 SGHRS and CDR2 YFSETQ. Written as DNA, the CDR3 is TGCGCCAGCAGCTTGGGGGGGCTAGATACGCAGTATTTT. Translated: CASSLGGLDTQYF.

In its sample, this clone ranks as medium-sized (0.01 to 0.1%). The V gene is TRBV7-2, the J gene TRBJ1-1; D possibly corresponds to TRBD1 (6 bases). Germline V lookup: CDR1 SGHTA, CDR2 FQGNSA. CDR3 length equals 14 residues. The germline V and J ends were trimmed by 5 bases and 1 base, with 11 bases remaining between them. The CDR3 DNA reads as TGTGCCAGCAGCCCCAGACAGGAGAACACTGAAGCTTTCTTT. It specifies CASSPRQENTEAFF.

This clone was observed a handful of times. The chain is built from TRBV5-1 and TRBJ2-1, with D maybe TRBD1 (6 bases). The CDR3 has 13 residues. CDR1 is SGHRS and CDR2 is YFSETQ in the germline V gene. V gave up 4 bases and J gave up 2 bases, with 7 bases separating them. The CDR3 spells CASSRDTYNEQFF. The CDR3, as DNA: TGCGCCAGCAGCCGGGACACCTACAATGAGCAGTTCTTC.